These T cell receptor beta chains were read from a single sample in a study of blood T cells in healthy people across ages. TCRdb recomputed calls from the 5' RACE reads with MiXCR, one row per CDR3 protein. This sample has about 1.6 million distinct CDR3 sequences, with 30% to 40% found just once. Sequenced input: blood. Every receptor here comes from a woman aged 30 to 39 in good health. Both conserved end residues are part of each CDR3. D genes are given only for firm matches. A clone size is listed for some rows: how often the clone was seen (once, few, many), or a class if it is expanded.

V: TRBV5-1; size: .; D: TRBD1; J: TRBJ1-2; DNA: TGCGCCAGCAGCTTGGCCGGGACAGGGCGAGTGGACTATGGCTACACCTTC; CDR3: CASSLAGTGRVDYGYTF
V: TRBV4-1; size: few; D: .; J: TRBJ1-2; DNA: TGCGCCAGCAGCCAAGATGAGGGGGGGGCCTATGGCTACACCTTC; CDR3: CASSQDEGGAYGYTF
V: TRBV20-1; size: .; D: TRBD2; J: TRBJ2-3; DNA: TGCAGTGTCGTCAGCGGGAGGGCCCGCGGAGATACGCAGTATTTT; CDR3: CSVVSGRARGDTQYF
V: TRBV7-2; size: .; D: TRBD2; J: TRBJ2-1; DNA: TGTGCCAGCAGCTACCCTAGCGGGGGGGCAGGGGATGAGCAGTTCTTC; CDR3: CASSYPSGGAGDEQFF
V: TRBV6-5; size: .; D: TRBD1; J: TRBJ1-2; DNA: TGTGCCAGCAAAGCAGGGGGTGGCTACACCTTC; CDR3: CASKAGGGYTF
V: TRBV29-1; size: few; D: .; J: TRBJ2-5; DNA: TGCAGCGCAAGGGGGTACCAAGGGACCCAGTACTTC; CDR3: CSARGYQGTQYF
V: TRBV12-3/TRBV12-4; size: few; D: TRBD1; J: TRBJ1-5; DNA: TGTGCCAGCAGTGGGACAGGGTATCCGGGACAGCCCCAGCATTTT; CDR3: CASSGTGYPGQPQHF
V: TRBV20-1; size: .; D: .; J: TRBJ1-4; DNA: TGCAGTGCTCGCGATGGGAGTGAAAAACTGTTTTTT; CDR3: CSARDGSEKLFF
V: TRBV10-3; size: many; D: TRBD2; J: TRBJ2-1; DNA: TGTGCCATCAGTGAGTCAGGGACTAGCGGGGGGGTGTTCTACAATGAGCAGTTCTTC; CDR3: CAISESGTSGGVFYNEQFF
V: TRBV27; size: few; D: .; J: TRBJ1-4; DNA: TGTGCCAGCAGTTTGCGTCGGAATGAAAAACTGTTTTTT; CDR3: CASSLRRNEKLFF
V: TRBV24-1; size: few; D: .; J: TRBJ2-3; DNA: TGTGCCACCAGTCCGGCAGGGAGCACAGATACGCAGTATTTT; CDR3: CATSPAGSTDTQYF
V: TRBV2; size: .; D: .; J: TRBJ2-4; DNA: TGTGCCAGCAGTGAGGGAGATGTAAGATTGAAAAACATTCAGTACTTC; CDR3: CASSEGDVRLKNIQYF
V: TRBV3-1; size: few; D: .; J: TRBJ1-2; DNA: TGTGCCAGCAGCCAAGTCCCAGGGAGGGGCTACACCTTC; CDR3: CASSQVPGRGYTF
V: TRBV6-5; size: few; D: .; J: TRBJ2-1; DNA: TGTGCCAGCAGCCGAGGGACTGACGAGTTCTTC; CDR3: CASSRGTDEFF
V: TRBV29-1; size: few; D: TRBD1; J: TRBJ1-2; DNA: TGCAGCGTACGGACAGGGTCAAACTATGGCTACACCTTC; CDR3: CSVRTGSNYGYTF
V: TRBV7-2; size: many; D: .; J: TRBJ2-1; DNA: TGTGCCAGCAGCTTTGAGGGAACGTCCTACAATGAGCAGTTCTTC; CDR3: CASSFEGTSYNEQFF
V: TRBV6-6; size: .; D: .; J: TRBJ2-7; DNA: TGTGCCAGCAGCCTAAACAGGGACTCCTACGAGCAGTACTTC; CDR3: CASSLNRDSYEQYF
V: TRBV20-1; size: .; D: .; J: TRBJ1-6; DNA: TGCAGTGCTAGAGCTTCGAGCGGCGGGAATTCACCCCTCCACTTT; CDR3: CSARASSGGNSPLHF
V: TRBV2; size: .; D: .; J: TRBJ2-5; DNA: TGTGCCAGCAGTGATCGCCCTGGTTCAGTGGAGACCCAGTACTTC; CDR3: CASSDRPGSVETQYF
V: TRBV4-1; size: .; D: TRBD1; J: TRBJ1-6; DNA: TGTGCCAGCAGCCTTGGCGGGACAGGGATCTCACCCCTCCACTTT; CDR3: CASSLGGTGISPLHF
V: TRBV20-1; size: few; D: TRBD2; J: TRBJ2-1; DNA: TGCAGTGCCCCTAAGACTTCTACTAGCGGGGGTAATGAGCAGTTCTTC; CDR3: CSAPKTSTSGGNEQFF
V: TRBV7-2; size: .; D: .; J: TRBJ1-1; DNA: TGTGCCAGCAGTCGCAGGGGAAGGGACACTGAAGCTTTCTTT; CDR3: CASSRRGRDTEAFF
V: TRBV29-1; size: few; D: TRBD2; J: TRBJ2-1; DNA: TGCAGCGTAAGCGGGGCTCGCTCCTACAATGAGCAGTTCTTC; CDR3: CSVSGARSYNEQFF
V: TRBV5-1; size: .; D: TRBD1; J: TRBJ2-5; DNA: TGCGCCAGCAGCTTGGTAGGGGGCTTCCAAGAGACCCAGTACTTC; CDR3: CASSLVGGFQETQYF
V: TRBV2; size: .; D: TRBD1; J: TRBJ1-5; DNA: TGTGCCAGCAGAGCCCCGAGGACAGGGGGAAATCAGCCCCAGCATTTT; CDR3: CASRAPRTGGNQPQHF
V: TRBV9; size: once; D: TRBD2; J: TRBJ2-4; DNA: TGTGCCAGCAGCCCCCGAATTGGTAGCGGGGGAGGTAGCAATGAGCAGTACTTC; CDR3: CASSPRIGSGGGSNEQYF
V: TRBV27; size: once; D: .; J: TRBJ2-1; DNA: TGTGCCAGCAGTTTATCCTCGATAGACAATGAGCAGTTCTTC; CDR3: CASSLSSIDNEQFF
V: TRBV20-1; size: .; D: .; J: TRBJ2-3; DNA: TGCAGTGCGGGAGGCAGGGCACACACAGATACGCAGTATTTT; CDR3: CSAGGRAHTDTQYF
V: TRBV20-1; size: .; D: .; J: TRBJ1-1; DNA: TGCAGTCGCCGAGCCTCAGTGGCCACTGAAGCTTTCTTT; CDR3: CSRRASVATEAFF
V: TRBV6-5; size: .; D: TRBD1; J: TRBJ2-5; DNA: TGTGCCAGCGGCCGTGCGGGACAGGAGAAAGAGACCCAGTACTTC; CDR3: CASGRAGQEKETQYF
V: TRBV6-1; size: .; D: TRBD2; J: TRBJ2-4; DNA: TGTGCCAGCAGTGAACGGGGGGGGCTTGCCAAAAACATTCAGTACTTC; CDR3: CASSERGGLAKNIQYF